The 6 T cell receptor beta chains below were found in one sample sequenced in a study of cytomegalovirus exposure and HLA in healthy donors. Primers: 60 Vbeta forward and 13 Jbeta reverse. The assay was immunoSEQ multiplex PCR, and TCRdb's table has in-frame clones only and misses some. This repertoire shows some 98,000 clones, approximately 9% found once; its top ten account for approximately 5.1%. Sequenced material: PBMCs. These receptors all stem from a man in his fifties or sixties in good health and CMV-seropositive.

There are a few counts of this clone. This chain connects TRBV7-3 to TRBJ2-1, with D unresolved. V gave up 0 bases and J gave up 4 bases, with 13 bases separating them. CDR1 and CDR2 from the germline V gene are SGHTA and FQGTGA. The CDR3 sequence is 16 residues long. CDR3 bases: TGTGCCAGCAGCTTAACGGGCCCCCGGCAGTACAATGAGCAGTTCTTC. This translates into CASSLTGPRQYNEQFF.

This clone was observed many times. The chain carries TRBV7-9 and TRBJ2-1, with 7 bases that match TRBD2. In germline, CDR1 is SEHNR, CDR2 FQNEAQ (reference sequence). J was trimmed by 0 bases and V by 5 bases; bases with no gene match: 13. The CDR3 is made up of 18 amino acids. DNA of the CDR3: TGTGCCAGCAGCCGTAGCTTTAGCGGGTCAAGCTCCTACAATGAGCAGTTCTTC. Translation gives CASSRSFSGSSSYNEQFF.

This clone was picked up a small number of times. CDR3 bases: TGTGCCAGCAGCCGTGGAACAGGGGGATCCTATAGCAATCAGCCCCAGCATTTT. It translates to CASSRGTGGSYSNQPQHF. The V gene is TRBV11-2, the J gene TRBJ1-5; TRBD1 agrees at 8 bases. Germline V lookup: CDR1 SGHAT, CDR2 FQNNGV. The CDR3 length is 18 residues. Trimming cost V 5 bases and J 0 bases; bases outside gene matches: 12.

Ten or more counts support this clone. This chain joins TRBV10-3 and TRBJ2-1, with 14 bases that match TRBD2. From germline, CDR1 is ENHRY and CDR2 SYGVKD. This CDR3 is 14 amino acids long. The trim removed 6 bases at V and 8 bases at J, leaving 3 bases unmatched. The DNA of the CDR3 is TGTGCCATCAGGGTGACTAGCGGGGGGGATGAGCAGTTCTTC. Its translation: CAIRVTSGGDEQFF.

V and J are TRBV6-1 and TRBJ2-7; 7 bases are a match to TRBD2. This CDR3 is built from 15 residues. The V segment lost 2 bases and the J segment 5 bases; nucleotides outside the gene matches: 9. Looked up from germline, CDR1 is MNHNS and CDR2 is SASEGT. CDR3 in amino acids: CASSETVGRVNEQYF. The CDR3 region has the DNA TGTGCCAGCAGTGAAACGGTTGGGAGGGTCAACGAGCAGTACTTC.

This clone is judged medium-sized. The chain is built from TRBV6-6 and TRBJ1-2; TRBD1 matches 8 bases. V shed 10 bases, J shed 2 bases, and the junction held 0 bases outside the gene matches. Per germline, CDR1 MNHNY and CDR2 SVGAGI (reference sequence). The CDR3 length is 11 residues. The CDR3 sequence is CATGGNYGYTF. The CDR3 bases are TGTGCCACAGGGGGCAACTATGGCTACACCTTC.